This record concerns one T cell receptor (beta chain) sequence. Its specificity is unknown. This entry comes from a study of early T cells in non-severe SARS-CoV-2 infection. Study information: The sequenced material was bulk RNA from unsorted whole blood, and its chains were unpaired. Study-wide findings and caveats: Missing private and CD4 specificities, VDJdb matching favored anti-spike CD8 responses.

Trimming removed 1 base from V and 2 bases from J, with 5 bases in between. The CDR3 has 14 amino acids. CDR1 SGHDN and CDR2 FVKESK come from the germline V gene. Attachment of unique molecular identifiers to individual cDNA molecules was performed. TCRdb itself ran the 5' RACE reads through MiXCR, one entry per CDR3 protein. The data contain about 26,000 distinct CDR3 sequences, approximately 5% of them singletons. This receptor was identified in an adult who was a healthcare worker with PCR-confirmed SARS-CoV-2 infection or an uninfected control (not recorded which). The sample was whole blood. V is TRBV14 and J is TRBJ1-4, with D unresolved. CDR3 region: CASSQGGTNEKLFF. In DNA, the CDR3 is TGTGCCAGCAGCCAAGGAGGTACTAATGAAAAACTGTTTTTT.